The T cell receptor beta chain under discussion was sequenced for a study of cytotoxic CD8 clonotypes in ibrutinib-treated CLL. The source of roughly 2 micrograms of genomic DNA for TCR beta libraries was cryopreserved PBMCs. To note about this clone: Its antigen is undetermined.

Sequenced by immunoSEQ multiplex PCR; TCRdb stores in-frame clones only, minus some. The table shows more than 85,000 clones, with roughly three quarters occurring only once. Study observations and caveats: Treatment saw public clonotypes, which were uncommon, either contract or stay stable. Circulating CD8+ T-cell counts were tracked by baseline clonality, which exceeded that of age-matched healthy donors.

Sequences were derived from PBMCs, sampled after 24 months of ibrutinib treatment. The clonotype comes from a human donor with chronic lymphocytic leukemia.

The CDR3 bases are TGTGCCGGGAGCGGAGGGCAGTTCTTC. Protein sequence: CAGSGGQFF. The chain carries TRBV5-5 and TRBJ2-1; tentatively, D is TRBD2 (5 bases). Germline-derived CDR1 and CDR2 are SGHKS and YYEKEE (reference sequence). This CDR3 is built from 9 residues. V lost 10 bases and J 12 bases, leaving 11 bases between the germline ends. Using reference TRBV5-5 and TRBJ2-1 for the parts outside the CDR3, the full variable domain is DAGVTQSPTHLIKTRGQQVTLRCSPISGHKSVSWYQQVLGQGPQFIFQYYEKEERGRGNFPDRFSARQFPNYSSELNVNALLLGDSALYLCAGSGGQFFGPGTRLTVL.